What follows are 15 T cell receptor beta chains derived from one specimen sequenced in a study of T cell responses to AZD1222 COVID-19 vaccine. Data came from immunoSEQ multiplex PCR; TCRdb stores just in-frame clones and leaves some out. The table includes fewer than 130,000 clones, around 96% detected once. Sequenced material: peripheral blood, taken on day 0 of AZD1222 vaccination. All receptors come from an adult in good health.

Here the CDR3 reads CASSERQGTTEAFF. As DNA, the CDR3 is TGTGCCAGCAGTGAACGACAGGGGACCACTGAAGCTTTCTTT. V usage is TRBV6-4 and J usage is TRBJ1-1; 8 positions agree with TRBD1. V gave up 3 bases and J gave up 4 bases; unmatched junction bases: 4. Germline values: CDR1 MRHNA, CDR2 SNTAGT. This CDR3 spans 14 amino acids.

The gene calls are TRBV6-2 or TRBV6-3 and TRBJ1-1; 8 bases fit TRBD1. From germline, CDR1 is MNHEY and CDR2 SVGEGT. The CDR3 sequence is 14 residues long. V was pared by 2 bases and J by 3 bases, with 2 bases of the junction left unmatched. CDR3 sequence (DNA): TGTGCCAGCAGTTACACAGGGGGGGACACTGAAGCTTTCTTT. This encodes CASSYTGGDTEAFF.

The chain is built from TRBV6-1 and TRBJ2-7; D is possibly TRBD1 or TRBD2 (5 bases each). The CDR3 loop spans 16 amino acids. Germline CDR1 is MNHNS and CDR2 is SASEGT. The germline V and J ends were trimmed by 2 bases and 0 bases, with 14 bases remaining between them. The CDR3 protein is CASSEFGTGYSYEQYF. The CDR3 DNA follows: TGTGCCAGCAGTGAATTCGGGACGGGATACTCCTACGAGCAGTACTTC.

The CDR3 bases are TGTGCCAGCAGCGTAGGTGGGGGATCTGGAAACACCATATATTTT. Its translation: CASSVGGGSGNTIYF. The chain joins TRBV9 to TRBJ1-3, with D perhaps TRBD1 (5 bases). V lost 0 bases and J lost 1, with 8 bases in between. The CDR3 loop spans 15 amino acids. The germline gives CDR1 SGDLS, CDR2 YYNGEE.

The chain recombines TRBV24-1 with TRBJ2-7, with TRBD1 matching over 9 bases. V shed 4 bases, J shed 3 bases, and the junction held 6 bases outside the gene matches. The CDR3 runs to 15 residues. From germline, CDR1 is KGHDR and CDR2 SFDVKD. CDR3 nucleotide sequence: TGTGCCACCAGTGAGGGTGGGACAGGGTTCTACGAGCAGTACTTC. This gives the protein CATSEGGTGFYEQYF.

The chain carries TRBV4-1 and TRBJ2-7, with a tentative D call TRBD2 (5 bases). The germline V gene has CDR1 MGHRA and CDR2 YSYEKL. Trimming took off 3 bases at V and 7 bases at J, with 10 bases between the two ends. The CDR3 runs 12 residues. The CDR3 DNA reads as TGCGCCAGCAGCCACCCGAGAGGGGAGCAGTACTTC. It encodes CASSHPRGEQYF.

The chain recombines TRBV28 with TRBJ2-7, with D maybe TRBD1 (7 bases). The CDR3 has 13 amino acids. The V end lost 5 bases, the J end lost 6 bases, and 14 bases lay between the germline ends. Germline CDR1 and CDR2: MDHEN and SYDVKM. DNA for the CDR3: TGTGCCAGCAGTCCCAGGGGGGTCGGCGAGCAGTACTTC. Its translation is CASSPRGVGEQYF.

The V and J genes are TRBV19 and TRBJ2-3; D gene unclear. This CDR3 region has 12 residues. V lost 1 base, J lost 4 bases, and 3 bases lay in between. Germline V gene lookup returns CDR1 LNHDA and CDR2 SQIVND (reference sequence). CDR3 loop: CASSIAADTQYF. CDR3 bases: TGTGCCAGTAGTATAGCGGCAGATACGCAGTATTTT.

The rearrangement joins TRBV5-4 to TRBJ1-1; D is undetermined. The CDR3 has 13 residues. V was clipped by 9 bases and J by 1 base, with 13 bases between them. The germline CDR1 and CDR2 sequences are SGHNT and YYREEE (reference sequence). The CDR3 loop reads CATESSWNTEAFF. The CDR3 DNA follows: TGTGCCACCGAATCCAGCTGGAACACTGAAGCTTTCTTT.

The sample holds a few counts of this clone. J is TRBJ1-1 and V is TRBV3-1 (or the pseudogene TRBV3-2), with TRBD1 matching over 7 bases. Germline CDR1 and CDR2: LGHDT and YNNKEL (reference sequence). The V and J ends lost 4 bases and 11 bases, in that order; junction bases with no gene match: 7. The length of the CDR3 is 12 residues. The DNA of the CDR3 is TGTGCCAGCAGCCCCGGGACAGCCTTGGCTTTCTTT. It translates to CASSPGTALAFF.

The CDR3 nucleotides read TGTGCCAGCAGCTCGCTCCTGACAGGGGGCGCGGAGACCCAGTACTTC. This encodes CASSSLLTGGAETQYF. This sequence joins TRBV5-6 and TRBJ2-5, with 10 bases lining up with TRBD1. The V and J ends lost 3 bases and 5 bases, in that order; junction bases with no gene match: 10. CDR1 is SGHDT and CDR2 is YYEEEE in the germline V gene. This CDR3 has 16 residues.

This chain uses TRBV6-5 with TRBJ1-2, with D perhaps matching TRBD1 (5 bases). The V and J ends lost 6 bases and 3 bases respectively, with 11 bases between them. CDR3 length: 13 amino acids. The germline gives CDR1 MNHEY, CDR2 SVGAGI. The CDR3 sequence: CASREGPYYGYTF. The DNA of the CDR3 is TGTGCCAGCAGGGAGGGACCCTACTATGGCTACACCTTC.

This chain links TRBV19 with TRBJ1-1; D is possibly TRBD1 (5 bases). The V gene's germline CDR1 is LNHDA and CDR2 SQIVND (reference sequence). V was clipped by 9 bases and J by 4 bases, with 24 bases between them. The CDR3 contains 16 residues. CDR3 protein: CASNSGWGSHTTEAFF. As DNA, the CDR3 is TGTGCCAGCAATTCCGGTTGGGGGAGTCATACCACTGAAGCTTTCTTT. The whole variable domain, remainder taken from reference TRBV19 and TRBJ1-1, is DGGITQSPKYLFRKEGQNVTLSCEQNLNHDAMYWYRQDPGQGLRLIYYSQIVNDFQKGDIAEGYSVSREKKESFPLTVTSAQKNPTAFYLCASNSGWGSHTTEAFFGQGTRLTVV.

CDR3: CASSHTTGFGETQYF. CDR3 bases: TGTGCCAGCAGCCATACTACCGGGTTTGGTGAGACCCAGTACTTC. This rearrangement joins TRBV3-1 (or the pseudogene TRBV3-2) to TRBJ2-5, with D hard to call. Germline values: CDR1 LGHDT, CDR2 YNNKEL (reference sequence). The CDR3 covers 15 residues. V was trimmed by 3 bases and J by 5 bases, leaving 16 bases between them.

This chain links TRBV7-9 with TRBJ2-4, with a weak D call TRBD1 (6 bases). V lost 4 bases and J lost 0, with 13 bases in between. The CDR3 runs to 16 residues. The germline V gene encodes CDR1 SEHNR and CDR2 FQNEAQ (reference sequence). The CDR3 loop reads CASSYGTPIAKNIQYF. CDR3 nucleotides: TGTGCCAGCAGCTACGGGACACCTATAGCCAAAAACATTCAGTACTTC.